The 16 T cell receptor beta chains below all came from one sample that was sequenced in a study of OX40 agonist ivuxolimab in advanced cancers. The method was immunoSEQ multiplex PCR; TCRdb's version includes in-frame clones alone and lacks a portion of them. The sample holds approximately 41,000 clones, roughly nine tenths seen once. Sequencing used CD4+ or CD8+ T cells sorted from blood, obtained in a trial of the OX40 agonist ivuxolimab. The receptors were sampled from an adult with an advanced solid tumor such as melanoma, head and neck, liver or kidney cancer.

The gene calls are TRBV7-6 and TRBJ1-1; 8 bases match TRBD1. This CDR3 has 17 amino acids. Trimming removed 1 base from V and 1 base from J; junction bases left unmatched: 8. Germline CDR1 SGHVS, CDR2 FNYEAQ. This chain's CDR3 is CASSLVVDRDGNTEAFF. In nucleotides, the CDR3 is TGTGCCAGCAGCTTAGTGGTGGACAGGGATGGGAACACTGAAGCTTTCTTT.

This clone was observed a few times. The chain carries TRBV9 and TRBJ1-5; D might be TRBD1 (6 bases). V was trimmed by 0 bases and J by 5 bases, leaving 6 bases between them. Germline V gives CDR1 SGDLS, CDR2 YYNGEE. The CDR3 sequence is 13 residues long. In DNA form, the CDR3 reads TGTGCCAGCAGCGTAGAGGGGGATCAGCCCCAGCATTTT. Translating gives CASSVEGDQPQHF.

The rearrangement joins TRBV21-1 to TRBJ2-5; the table calls TRBD1, which could not be checked here. TRBV21-1 is a recognized pseudogene. The CDR3 loop spans 15 amino acids. CDR3 sequence: CASRPYRDTQETQYF. The CDR3 region has the DNA TGTGCCAGCAGACCATACCGGGACACACAAGAGACCCAGTACTTC.

Only one count was recorded for this clone. The rearrangement uses TRBV19 and TRBJ1-4, with 7 bases matching TRBD1. V gave up 7 bases and J gave up 5 bases; unmatched junction bases: 10. Germline V gene sequence: CDR1 LNHDA, CDR2 SQIVND (reference sequence). The CDR3 spans 15 residues. Written as DNA, the CDR3 is TGTGCCAGTACTGCGGACAGGCGGACGAATGAAAAACTGTTTTTT. It yields the protein CASTADRRTNEKLFF.

The J gene is TRBJ2-3, the V gene TRBV2; D is possibly TRBD2 (6 bases). This CDR3 is built from 16 residues. Germline V gives CDR1 SNHLY, CDR2 FYNNEI. The V gene lost 3 bases and the J gene lost 8 bases, with 21 bases spanning the gap. The chain's CDR3 is CASSDGQRTSRGTQYF. In DNA form, the CDR3 reads TGTGCCAGCAGTGACGGCCAGCGGACGTCGCGGGGTACGCAGTATTTT.

The chain employs TRBV4-3 and TRBJ1-2; D perhaps matches TRBD1 (5 bases). The CDR3 sequence is 18 residues long. Germline values: CDR1 LGHNA, CDR2 YSLEER. V lost 0 bases, J lost 7 bases, and 24 bases lay in between. CDR3 sequence: CASSQDWGTDTGYVGYTF. CDR3 DNA: TGCGCCAGCAGCCAAGACTGGGGGACGGATACCGGCTATGTTGGCTACACCTTC.

The chain links TRBV28 to TRBJ2-7, with unresolved D. Trimming shortened V by 2 bases and J by 3 bases, and 5 bases separated the two germline ends. Germline V gives CDR1 MDHEN, CDR2 SYDVKM. The CDR3 totals 12 residues. CDR3 DNA sequence: TGTGCCAGCAGTTTAAGCCACTACGAGCAGTACTTC. It is translated as CASSLSHYEQYF.

This chain joins TRBV6-5 and TRBJ1-6; 9 nucleotides match TRBD1. This CDR3 is built from 14 residues. CDR1 and CDR2 (germline): MNHEY, SVGAGI. V lost 6 bases, J lost 8 bases, and 5 bases stayed unmatched. CDR3 coding DNA: TGTGCCAGCAGCTTCCGGGACAGGGATTCACCCCTCCACTTT. Protein product: CASSFRDRDSPLHF.

The CDR3 bases are TGTGCCAGCAGTTTAGGGGGGGGGACTTCCTACAATGAGCAGTTCTTC. Protein: CASSLGGGTSYNEQFF. This chain links TRBV28 with TRBJ2-1; 7 nucleotides align to TRBD2. Germline trimming cut 2 bases from V and 1 base from J; bases unmatched to any gene: 5. The V gene's germline CDR1 is MDHEN and CDR2 SYDVKM. The CDR3 loop spans 16 amino acids.

This chain connects TRBV4-1 to TRBJ2-7, with TRBD1 matching 8 bases. Per the germline V gene, CDR1 is MGHRA and CDR2 is YSYEKL. The CDR3 contains 17 residues. Germline trimming cut 0 bases from V and 2 bases from J; bases unmatched to any gene: 9. This chain's CDR3 is CASSQEQGAAFAYEQYF. Written as DNA, the CDR3 is TGCGCCAGCAGCCAAGAGCAGGGGGCGGCTTTCGCCTACGAGCAGTACTTC.

The chain couples TRBV27 to TRBJ2-7; a weak D match, TRBD1 (5 bases). Germline V gives CDR1 MNHEY, CDR2 SMNVEV (reference sequence). The CDR3 spans 16 residues. V lost 4 bases, J lost 0 bases, and 16 bases lay in between. CDR3: CASSSIPAGYSYEQYF. The CDR3 DNA reads as TGTGCCAGCAGTTCCATTCCCGCAGGGTACTCCTACGAGCAGTACTTC.

With regard to this clone: This same CDR3 is encoded by further DNA sequences in the sample. The chain has TRBV28 and TRBJ2-7; TRBD1 matches 10 bases. The CDR3 covers 13 residues. Germline values: CDR1 MDHEN, CDR2 SYDVKM. The trim removed 5 bases at V and 4 bases at J, leaving 2 bases unmatched. The CDR3 nucleotides read TGTGCCAGCAGTCGACAGGGGGCTTACGAGCAGTACTTC. As protein: CASSRQGAYEQYF.

Written as DNA, the CDR3 is TGCAGCGTTGAAGATCGCTCCCTAGGGCTTCGCACAGATACGCAGTATTTT. Translating it yields CSVEDRSLGLRTDTQYF. V and J are TRBV29-1 and TRBJ2-3; D gene unclear. Trimming removed 0 bases from V and 1 base from J, with 17 bases in between. The CDR3 has 17 residues. Germline V CDR1 and CDR2: SQVTM, ANQGSEA.

The chain recombines TRBV27 with TRBJ2-7; 9 bases are shared with TRBD2. Germline V gives CDR1 MNHEY, CDR2 SMNVEV (reference sequence). CDR3 length: 14 residues. With 5 bases clipped from V and 2 bases from J, the junction kept 4 bases outside the gene matches. CDR3: CASSPRGGAYEQYF. The DNA for the CDR3 is TGTGCCAGCAGTCCGCGGGGGGGTGCCTACGAGCAGTACTTC.

The CDR3 DNA reads as TGTGCCAGCAGCCCCACTGGCGGGACATACGACGAGCAGTACTTC. It is translated as CASSPTGGTYDEQYF. The genes are TRBV7-9 and TRBJ2-7, with D possibly being TRBD1 or TRBD2 (6 bases each). The CDR3 runs 15 residues. Between the trimmed V and J ends, which lost 5 bases and 5 bases, there was a span of 19 bases. CDR1 and CDR2 (germline): SEHNR, FQNEAQ (reference sequence).

There are a few counts of this clone. The chain is built from TRBV4-1 and TRBJ2-7; D may be TRBD1 (6 bases). CDR3 length: 16 residues. CDR1 and CDR2 from the germline V gene are MGHRA and YSYEKL. V lost 3 bases, J lost 3 bases, and 18 bases lay in between. The CDR3 loop reads CASSQETGSFYYEQYF. The CDR3 DNA follows: TGCGCCAGCAGCCAGGAAACAGGGAGCTTCTACTACGAGCAGTACTTC.